These 6 T cell receptor beta chains originate from one sample sequenced in a study of T cells in Graves' hyperthyroidism and ophthalmopathy. Amplified regions were TCR beta CDR3 sequences from RNA transcripts. Carried out on the TCR CDR3, a first-round RT-PCR used the HTBI primer set. MiXCR was run by TCRdb on the multiplex PCR reads, yielding one entry per CDR3 protein. The table records approximately 370,000 distinct CDR3 sequences, approximately 18% of them present only once. The specimen sequenced was blood. These TCRs come from a woman aged 25 to 45 with Graves' hyperthyroidism that later progressed to Graves' ophthalmopathy.

The sample holds many counts of this clonotype. The chain employs TRBV27 and TRBJ2-1; the D is unclear. Germline CDR1 is MNHEY and CDR2 is SMNVEV (reference sequence). The CDR3 totals 15 residues. Trimming stripped 2 bases from V and 9 bases from J, with 17 bases between. DNA of the CDR3: TGTGCCAGCAGTTTACTGGACCGCCACGTGGCTGAGCAGTTCTTC. This encodes CASSLLDRHVAEQFF.

The rearrangement links TRBV5-5 to TRBJ2-5; D might be TRBD1 (6 bases). CDR1 is SGHKS, CDR2 YYEKEE, per germline (reference sequence). The CDR3 runs 14 residues. Trimming shortened V by 4 bases and J by 5 bases, and 15 bases separated the two germline ends. CDR3 nucleotide sequence: TGTGCCAGCAGCCGACAGGACCCTTGGGAGACCCAGTACTTC. Translating it yields CASSRQDPWETQYF.

There are many counts of this clonotype. The chain has TRBV11-2 and TRBJ2-5, with TRBD2 matching 7 bases. Per germline, CDR1 SGHAT and CDR2 FQNNGV. The V and J ends lost 2 bases and 5 bases, in that order; junction bases with no gene match: 8. The CDR3 is made up of 15 amino acids. Here the CDR3 reads CASSLREAGMETQYF. The CDR3 DNA reads TGTGCCAGCAGCTTACGGGAGGCGGGTATGGAGACCCAGTACTTC. The complete variable domain, with remaining parts taken from reference TRBV11-2 and TRBJ2-5, reads EAGVAQSPRYKIIEKRQSVAFWCNPISGHATLYWYQQILGQGPKLLIQFQNNGVVDDSQLPKDRFSAERLKGVDSTLKIQPAKLEDSAVYLCASSLREAGMETQYFGPGTRLLVL.

This clonotype has ten or more counts. This rearrangement joins TRBV11-1 to TRBJ2-1; 8 positions match TRBD2. V lost 1 base and J lost 0; bases outside the gene matches: 5. The CDR3 covers 17 residues. Germline values: CDR1 SGHAT, CDR2 FQDESV (reference sequence). The DNA for the CDR3 is TGTGCCAGCAGCTTAGAAGCGGGGGACTCCTCCTACAATGAGCAGTTCTTC. Translation gives CASSLEAGDSSYNEQFF.

This clonotype was seen a handful of times. CDR3: CASSLSYRTEAFF. The CDR3 DNA sequence: TGTGCCAGCAGCTTAAGCTACCGGACAGAAGCTTTCTTT. The rearrangement uses TRBV7-9 and TRBJ1-1, with a possible D match to TRBD1 (5 bases). Germline lookup yields CDR1 SEHNR and CDR2 FQNEAQ (reference sequence). The CDR3 loop spans 13 amino acids. V shed 2 bases and J shed 8 bases, with 12 bases lying between them.

This clonotype was seen repeatedly, ten times or more. This chain uses TRBV28 with TRBJ2-5; 7 nucleotides agree with TRBD2. Per germline, CDR1 MDHEN and CDR2 SYDVKM. CDR3 length: 15 amino acids. V lost 10 bases to trimming and J lost 2 bases; unmatched junction nucleotides: 13. In DNA, the CDR3 is TGTGCCACCGGCCTGCCTAGCGGTTATCAAGAGACCCAGTACTTC. Translated, it gives CATGLPSGYQETQYF.